The sequence of this TCR beta chain was determined in a study of cytomegalovirus exposure and HLA in healthy donors (dated by TCRdb to the late 2010s). A note on the overall study: An earlier analysis of several hundred of the donors reported about 260 Gb of sequence data and 95 million to 120 million unique TCR beta sequences obtained from about 179 million T cells. Class I and class II HLA loci were covered by the typing at four-digit resolution. An early release that covered about 640 HLA-typed donors contained approximately 320 gigabases of sequencing data and some 87 million unique TCR sequences. All discovery cohort repertoires had been generated using a single sequencing platform. Along with the roughly 670-subject first cohort, a separate validation cohort of approximately 110 different subjects was used. Of the 300 to 450 genotyped donors, 65% to 90% fell in the genetic ancestry cluster associated with self-reported Caucasian donors. In a later analysis, previously published TCR beta repertoires from 550 to 750 donors were re-analyzed and high-resolution HLA genotyping was added so that TCR occurrence patterns could be studied. The number of typed donors differed by locus: roughly 629-640 for A, B, C, DRB1 and DQB1; approximately 540 for DQA1; 606 for DPA1; and about 450 for DPB1. High-throughput TCR immunosequencing, statistical association of individual TCRs with disease status, and machine learning were combined to predict cytomegalovirus infection status. The study was designed to test whether signatures of past pathogen exposure could be identified by cataloging public T cell receptors. The study profiled the T cell repertoires of 500 to 800 subjects by immunosequencing and related them to cytomegalovirus serostatus. The later analysis used no new phenotypic data to find candidate immune exposures, relying instead on TCR beta sequences and their occurrence across donors. Several DR-DQ haplotypes were treated as single units for association and clustering because of strong linkage in the cohort. An earlier analysis of several hundred of the donors applied high-throughput TCR beta sequencing to assess whether each TCR beta V gene segment acted as functional or pseudogenic. Among 350 to 400 genotyped donors of the cohort, an average of around 240,000 unique TCR beta nucleotide sequences were sequenced per donor, around a sixth of them non-productive. A later genetic analysis took genome-wide SNP genotypes for 398 of the 666 donors and used that subset as a discovery cohort. Donor age, sex, ethnicity and CMV serostatus were compiled together with the repertoire data.

With respect to this clone: The target of this receptor is not known. Base qualities are not recorded, but no much larger clone differs from it by a single base.

The germline V gene provides CDR1 SGHDT and CDR2 YYEEEE. V is reduced by 1 base and J by 7 bases, leaving a spacing of 5 bases between them. The CDR3 spans 12 residues, from the cysteine through the phenylalanine. The retained sequence is limited to the CDR3, 36 bases, with the frame set at the first base. Library preparation employed the immunoSEQ multiplex PCR assay. For the multiplex PCR, a mixture combining 60 forward primers for TCR Vbeta segments and 13 reverse primers for TCR Jbeta segments was used. A multiplex PCR assay on genomic DNA amplified the CDR3 region of rearranged TCR beta genes. Amplified TCR beta libraries were sequenced as 87-base-pair reads on the Illumina HiSeq System. The authors processed their data as follows. In a later analysis, some 80 million unique TCR beta chains were counted across the roughly 610 repertoires, and roughly 10 million of these chains were shared by at least two donors. Raw reads were error-corrected and collapsed into unique sequences with a nearest-neighbor algorithm that merged closely related sequences to remove PCR and sequencing errors. V, D and J gene segments were assigned by aligning CDR3 sequences to IMGT reference sequences. For a sequence to be retained, a match of at least six nucleotides to both a V gene segment and a J gene segment was required. Rearrangements were called productive when the CDR3 lacked stop codons and stayed in frame with V and J; all others were non-productive. CDR3 was defined according to IMGT convention as the region running from the second conserved V-encoded cysteine to the conserved J-encoded phenylalanine. The earlier analysis of 587 of the donors excluded sequences that lacked an unambiguous match to a single V gene segment. In an earlier analysis of a few hundred of the donors, V segments were called functional above 56.7% productive rearrangements and were called segregating when the between-donor standard deviation exceeded 5%. A statistical classification framework was built for diagnosing cytomegalovirus status from the catalog of TCR beta chain sequences. A later analysis assigned V and J genes by comparing TCR nucleotide sequences with IMGT/GENE-DB human TR gene sequences. A later analysis assigned CDR3 sequences and most-parsimonious VDJ recombination scenarios with the TCRdist pipeline. In a later analysis, each TCR beta chain was defined by its CDR3 amino acid sequence together with its V-gene family, and reads lacking a unique V-gene family were excluded. In a later analysis, fewer than 650 highly shared, low-generation-probability nucleotide sequences were removed to address suspected cross-contamination and a sequencing artifact. For each public chain, a later analysis derived a clonal expansion index from normalized ranks of inferred template counts within each repertoire. In a later analysis, generation probabilities were computed with a VDJ recombination model fitted to out-of-frame rearrangements, and the resulting probabilities were checked against IGoR. A later analysis scored TCR-TCR, TCR-HLA and TCR-CMV co-occurrence with hypergeometric tests, applying a repertoire-size bias correction to TCR pairs. In a later analysis, false discovery rates were estimated by permuting HLA or CMV assignments 20 times. A later analysis grouped co-occurring TCRs with DBSCAN, adding TCRdist sequence similarity when clustering within HLA-allele-positive subsets. Repertoires with fewer than 30,000 or more than 120,000 public chains, plus five repertoires with anomalous nucleotide sharing, were excluded from co-occurrence clustering. TCRdb limited this immuneACCESS table to in-frame rearrangements with V and J called. A share of clones is missing; checked studies link under half to unresolved V genes, and the rest is unexplained. V and J calls and clone size are as listed in that table; D and trimming were resolved from the DNA. This sample holds about 250,000 clones; about 90% were observed only once. The ten top clones hold around 1.7% of the sample.

The study at large found these results: A later genetic analysis reported fewer N-insertions in productive TCRs among donors in an Asian-associated ancestry cluster than the roughly 700-donor mean. According to a later analysis, parvovirus B19, influenza, CMV and Epstein-Barr virus appeared linked to several top co-occurrence clusters. Some IMGT-functional V segments, including TRBV6-2 and TRBV6-3, could not be told apart with the 87-base-pair reads, so those segments were excluded. Roughly uniform sequencing depth across donors was assumed in presence/absence analyses, although this assumption may not hold. Immune exposure information for the cohort was limited to CMV serostatus. In both the original and validation cohorts, the classifier was reported to diagnose cytomegalovirus status with high specificity and sensitivity. In an earlier analysis of about 600 of the donors, most TCR beta V segments appeared in productive rearrangements about 87% or about 30% of the time, broadly matching IMGT annotations. Only TCR beta chains were sequenced in this cohort, and the absence of alpha or paired-chain data limited detectable features. Because counts were too low, some 17 rarely observed V segments, including chromosome 9 orphons, were excluded from the earlier analysis of some 590 of the donors. A cluster of highly shared sequence variants was judged likely to be a technical artifact of the sequencing pipeline. In a later analysis, most CMV-associated TCR beta chains were found to appear HLA-restricted, with HLA associations seemingly driven largely by CMV exposure. In a later analysis, HLA-associated TCR beta chains showed more clonal expansion and lower generation probabilities than non-associated chains that were equally common. When HLA alleles, especially DR and DQ, strongly co-occurred, TCR associations were difficult to assign to individual alleles. Most TCR sequences were seen in very few donors, while some public TCRs were found in many individuals. According to the authors, the approach could potentially be generalized to other disease states and immunological phenotypes. The study listed 150 to 200 TCR beta chains as associated with cytomegalovirus. Specific HLA alleles were associated with some 15,000 TCR beta sequences at a false discovery rate of 0.05 in a later analysis. A later genetic analysis associated a missense DCLRE1C variant with V-gene and J-gene trimming of TCR beta chains, and an independent cohort replicated the association. A few of the identified cytomegalovirus-associated TCR beta chains were confirmed in vitro to be specific for cytomegalovirus antigens. Correlated functional status among segregating V segments might reflect linkage disequilibrium, but an unknown experimental factor could not be ruled out. Because some donors lacked HLA typing at each locus, the association tests relied only on the typed subset. In a later analysis, TCR association rates were found to vary across HLA loci, with the most associated TCRs seen for DRB1 alleles and the fewest for HLA-C alleles. A further reported finding was that TCR beta sequences accurately predicted the HLA-A and HLA-B alleles for most subjects in the first cohort.

The cohort comprised fewer than 750 healthy bone marrow donors. At the time of sampling, every cohort member was nominally healthy, though immune exposures that went unrecorded were likely present. The donor was CMV seronegative and was included in the group of a few hundred seronegative cohort members. Every donor gave a peripheral blood sample, and the peripheral blood mononuclear cells from that sample were used for TCR beta sequencing. The Qiagen DNeasy Blood Extraction Kit was used to extract genomic DNA from the blood cell samples. The rearrangement combines TRBV5-6 with TRBJ2-2; no D gene is confidently identified. This clonotype was sampled from a girl under 10 years old in good health and CMV-seronegative. The sequenced sample was PBMCs. This receptor has the CDR3 CASSLLGGELFF. The nucleotides read TGTGCCAGCAGCTTGCTAGGCGGGGAGCTGTTTTTT.